This TCR beta chain was recorded in a study of cytomegalovirus exposure and HLA in healthy donors. General study results and limits: A later analysis associated roughly 15,000 TCR beta sequences with HLA alleles at a 0.05 false discovery rate. Because they were indistinguishable, some V segments, including TRBV6-2 and TRBV6-3, were excluded. Productive rates of about 87% or about 30% were seen for most TCR beta V segments in an earlier analysis.

With respect to this clone: Its antigen remains unidentified.

A multiplex PCR was run with 60 Vbeta primers and 13 Jbeta primers. Assay used: immunoSEQ multiplex PCR; TCRdb lists only in-frame clones, some missing. The top ten clones hold roughly 0.98% of a sample with about 210,000 clones, approximately 86% of them seen once. The CDR3 runs to 14 residues. Germline lookup yields CDR1 MNHEY and CDR2 SMNVEV (reference sequence). V lost 6 bases, J lost 4 bases, and 4 bases stayed unmatched. Material: PBMCs. This rearrangement joins TRBV27 to TRBJ1-4; 8 positions match TRBD1. The receptor's source is a boy younger than 10 in good health and CMV-seronegative. Here the CDR3 DNA reads TGTGCCAGCAGACCCGACAGGGGTAATGAAAAACTGTTTTTT. As protein: CASRPDRGNEKLFF.